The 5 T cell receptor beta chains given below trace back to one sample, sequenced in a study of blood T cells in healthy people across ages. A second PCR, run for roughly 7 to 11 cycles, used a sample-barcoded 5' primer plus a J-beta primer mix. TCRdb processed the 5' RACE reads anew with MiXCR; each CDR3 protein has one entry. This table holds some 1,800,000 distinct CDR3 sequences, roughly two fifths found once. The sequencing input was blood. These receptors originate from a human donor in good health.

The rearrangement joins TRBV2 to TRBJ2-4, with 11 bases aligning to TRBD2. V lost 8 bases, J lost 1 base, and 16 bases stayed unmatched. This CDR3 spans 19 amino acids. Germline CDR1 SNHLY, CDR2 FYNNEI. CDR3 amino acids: CASWSFSGGAGLAKNIQYF. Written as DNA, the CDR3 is TGTGCCAGCTGGTCCTTTAGCGGGGGGGCCGGTTTGGCCAAAAACATTCAGTACTTC.

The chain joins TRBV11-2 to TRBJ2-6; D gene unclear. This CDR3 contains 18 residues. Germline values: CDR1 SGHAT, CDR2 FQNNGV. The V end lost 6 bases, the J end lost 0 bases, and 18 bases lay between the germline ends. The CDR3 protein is CASRNHRAGPSGANVLTF. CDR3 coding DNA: TGTGCCAGCAGAAACCACCGGGCAGGTCCCTCTGGGGCCAACGTCCTGACTTTC.

The chain's CDR3 is CSVGALQGLVNTEAFF. The CDR3 bases are TGCAGCGTTGGGGCTTTACAGGGGTTGGTGAACACTGAAGCTTTCTTT. The rearrangement uses TRBV29-1 and TRBJ1-1; 7 nucleotides line up with TRBD1. V shed 4 bases, J shed 0 bases, and the junction held 11 bases outside the gene matches. This CDR3 spans 16 amino acids. The germline CDR1 and CDR2 sequences are SQVTM and ANQGSEA.

CDR3 nucleotides: TGTGCCAGCAGTTACACCCGGGATACGCAGTATTTT. Amino acid sequence: CASSYTRDTQYF. The V call is TRBV6-6, the J call TRBJ2-3, with no clear D. The CDR3 is 12 amino acids. The germline V gene has CDR1 MNHNY and CDR2 SVGAGI (reference sequence). V was trimmed by 2 bases and J by 6 bases, leaving 6 bases between them.

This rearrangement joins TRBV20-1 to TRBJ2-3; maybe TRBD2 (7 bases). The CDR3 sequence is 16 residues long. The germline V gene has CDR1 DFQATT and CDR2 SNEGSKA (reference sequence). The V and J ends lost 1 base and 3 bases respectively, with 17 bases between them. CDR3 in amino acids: CSARGRGASGTDTQYF. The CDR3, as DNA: TGCAGTGCTAGAGGACGGGGGGCATCTGGGACAGATACGCAGTATTTT.